Listed below are T cell receptor beta chains from one sample, sequenced in a study of blood T cells in healthy people across ages. Each CDR3 protein gets one entry after TCRdb re-called the 5' RACE reads with MiXCR. The sample shows over a million distinct CDR3 sequences, 42% of them seen only once. Source material: blood. The source of these receptors is a woman aged 18 to 35 in good health. Each CDR3 is given with its conserved first and last residue. A D gene is named only where the DNA matches it firmly. For some rows the clone size is stated as once, few or many, or as a class when expanded; others skip it.

D	V	size	J	CDR3	DNA
NA	TRBV7-9	few	TRBJ2-7	CASSRYDSYEQYF	TGTGCCAGCAGCCGATACGACTCCTACGAGCAGTACTTC
NA	TRBV12-3/TRBV12-4	few	TRBJ1-1	CASSARDRRTEAFF	TGTGCCAGCAGTGCCCGGGATAGGCGCACTGAAGCTTTCTTT
NA	TRBV6-5	NA	TRBJ2-2	CASRPPGGSTGELFF	TGTGCCAGCAGACCTCCTGGGGGTTCAACCGGGGAGCTGTTTTTT
NA	TRBV2	NA	TRBJ1-1	CASNRQQNTEAFF	TGTGCCAGCAATAGACAACAAAACACTGAAGCTTTCTTT
NA	TRBV7-9	NA	TRBJ1-2	CASSFNDYGYTF	TGTGCCAGCAGCTTCAACGATTATGGCTACACCTTC
TRBD1	TRBV20-1	NA	TRBJ2-6	CSARAPPGQGDSGANVLTF	TGCAGTGCTAGAGCCCCCCCGGGACAGGGTGACTCTGGGGCCAACGTCCTGACTTTC
NA	TRBV7-2	few	TRBJ2-1	CASSLVHSSGGSYNEQFF	TGTGCCAGCAGCTTAGTACATTCCAGCGGAGGCTCCTACAATGAGCAGTTCTTC
NA	TRBV24-1	few	TRBJ1-4	CATSDFVRRNEKLFF	TGTGCCACCAGTGATTTCGTCAGGCGAAATGAAAAACTGTTTTTT
NA	TRBV29-1	many	TRBJ2-7	CSVTLDSYEQYF	TGCAGCGTTACCCTTGATTCCTACGAGCAGTACTTC
TRBD2	TRBV12-3/TRBV12-4	NA	TRBJ2-7	CASSFGLAKLYEQYF	TGTGCCAGCAGTTTTGGACTAGCGAAACTTTACGAGCAGTACTTC
NA	TRBV4-1	few	TRBJ2-7	CASSQDRETGPISYEQYF	TGCGCCAGCAGCCAAGATCGGGAGACAGGCCCAATATCCTACGAGCAGTACTTC
NA	TRBV27	NA	TRBJ2-2	CASSLRAHTGELFF	TGTGCCAGCAGTTTGAGAGCCCACACCGGGGAGCTGTTTTTT
NA	TRBV21-1	few	TRBJ2-4	CATEKGAAKNIQYF	TGTGCCACTGAAAAGGGAGCGGCCAAAAACATTCAGTACTTC
NA	TRBV12-3/TRBV12-4	NA	TRBJ1-5	CASSFRDHQPQHF	TGTGCCAGCAGTTTTCGGGATCATCAGCCCCAGCATTTT
NA	TRBV5-1	many	TRBJ2-1	CASSLGTGSSYNEQFF	TGTGCCAGCAGCTTAGGTACAGGGAGTTCCTACAATGAGCAGTTCTTC
NA	TRBV7-2	NA	TRBJ2-5	CASSLGALRETQYF	TGTGCCAGCAGCTTAGGGGCGTTGAGGGAGACCCAGTACTTC
NA	TRBV7-9	few	TRBJ2-5	CASSVSGETQYF	TGTGCCAGCAGCGTGTCAGGCGAGACCCAGTACTTC
NA	TRBV29-1	NA	TRBJ2-1	CSVEHSFNEQFF	TGCAGCGTTGAACACAGCTTCAATGAGCAGTTCTTC
NA	TRBV12-3/TRBV12-4	few	TRBJ2-5	CASSSGLQTQYF	TGTGCCAGCAGTTCAGGGTTGCAGACCCAGTACTTC
NA	TRBV7-9	few	TRBJ2-1	CASSLGQGGHNEQFF	TGTGCCAGCAGCCTTGGGCAGGGGGGGCACAATGAGCAGTTCTTC
NA	TRBV29-1	NA	TRBJ1-2	CSIREGRYGYTF	TGCAGCATCCGAGAAGGCAGATATGGCTACACCTTC
NA	TRBV12-3/TRBV12-4	NA	TRBJ2-1	CATGMPYNEQFF	TGTGCCACGGGTATGCCCTACAATGAGCAGTTCTTC
NA	TRBV27	NA	TRBJ1-5	CASSLRYFGGSSNQPQHF	TGTGCCAGCAGTTTACGCTATTTTGGGGGGAGTAGCAATCAGCCCCAGCATTTT
NA	TRBV12-5	NA	TRBJ2-6	CASGFGVGGANVLTF	TGTGCTAGTGGTTTTGGGGTAGGTGGGGCCAACGTCCTGACTTTC
TRBD2	TRBV28	few	TRBJ2-1	CASRLAGRSYNEQFF	TGTGCCAGCAGGCTAGCGGGGAGATCCTACAATGAGCAGTTCTTC
TRBD1	TRBV20-1	NA	TRBJ1-2	CSAKGLLTGDGYTF	TGCAGTGCTAAAGGGCTCCTGACAGGGGATGGCTACACCTTC
NA	TRBV9	NA	TRBJ1-1	CASSARLGAPNTEAFF	TGTGCCAGCAGCGCCCGCTTGGGGGCCCCGAACACTGAAGCTTTCTTT
NA	TRBV6-1	NA	TRBJ2-1	CASSGGLETGRSYNEQFF	TGTGCCAGCAGTGGGGGTCTAGAGACAGGTCGCTCCTACAATGAGCAGTTCTTC
NA	TRBV27	once	TRBJ2-1	CATLKSPGNRDEQFF	TGTGCCACCCTCAAATCCCCAGGGAATAGGGATGAGCAGTTCTTC
TRBD2	TRBV7-2	few	TRBJ2-1	CASRLTSGSGNEQFF	TGTGCCAGCAGGTTGACTAGCGGGAGTGGGAATGAGCAGTTCTTC
NA	TRBV18	NA	TRBJ2-7	CASSPPGWGVYEQYF	TGTGCCAGCTCACCACCGGGGTGGGGCGTCTACGAGCAGTACTTC
NA	TRBV7-2	NA	TRBJ1-5	CPSSPGPYSNQPQHF	TGTCCCAGCAGCCCGGGACCCTATAGCAATCAGCCCCAGCATTTT
TRBD2	TRBV3-1	NA	TRBJ2-2	CASSQASGGITGELFF	TGTGCCAGCAGCCAAGCCAGCGGGGGAATCACCGGGGAGCTGTTTTTT
TRBD1	TRBV5-1	NA	TRBJ2-3	CASSWTGARTDTQYF	TGCGCCAGCAGCTGGACAGGGGCCCGCACAGATACGCAGTATTTT
TRBD2	TRBV5-1	few	TRBJ2-3	CASSPAGGCTDTQYF	TGCGCCAGCAGCCCAGCGGGAGGCTGCACAGATACGCAGTATTTT
NA	TRBV24-1	few	TRBJ2-5	CATSDGGQETQYF	TGTGCCACCAGTGATGGCGGGCAAGAGACCCAGTACTTC
NA	TRBV9	NA	TRBJ1-2	CASTTGNGYTF	TGTGCCAGCACAACGGGGAATGGCTACACCTTC
TRBD2	TRBV6-6	NA	TRBJ2-2	CAARVAGGNTGELFF	TGTGCCGCCAGAGTAGCGGGGGGGAACACCGGGGAGCTGTTTTTT
TRBD2	TRBV7-2	NA	TRBJ2-2	CASSLEVASGRTGELFF	TGTGCCAGCAGCTTAGAGGTAGCTAGCGGTAGAACCGGGGAGCTGTTTTTT